This is a list of T cell receptor beta chains from one sample in a study of T-cell memory formation after mild COVID-19. TCRdb re-analysed the 5' RACE reads in MiXCR, keeping a single row per CDR3 protein. The table has fewer than 350,000 distinct CDR3 sequences, more than 15% seen once. The sample was PBMCs or a T cell subset sorted from them (not recorded which). The receptors were gathered from a young man who had mild COVID-19 (a few samples of this study predate the infection). Cell type and time point are not known. CDR3s include the opening cysteine and the closing phenylalanine or tryptophan. D genes are given only for firm matches. Only some rows state a clone size, as once, few, many or a class for expanded clones.

clone_size,d_call,j_call,v_call,cdr3_length,cdr3_aa,cdr3_nt
.,.,TRBJ2-7,TRBV6-2/TRBV6-3,16,CASSYSMGSGIYEQYF,TGTGCCAGCAGTTACTCGATGGGTTCGGGAATCTACGAGCAGTACTTC
.,.,TRBJ1-2,TRBV7-8,14,CASSLGPGSDGYTF,TGTGCCAGCAGCTTAGGTCCGGGATCGGATGGCTACACCTTC
few,.,TRBJ1-2,TRBV6-5,14,CASSNAGRWYGYTF,TGTGCCAGCAGTAATGCCGGGAGGTGGTATGGCTACACCTTC
few,TRBD1,TRBJ2-2,TRBV20-1,14,CSATDRGMTGELFF,TGCAGTGCTACGGACAGGGGAATGACCGGGGAGCTGTTTTTT
few,TRBD2,TRBJ2-5,TRBV11-2,16,CASSLNAGGLWETQYF,TGTGCCAGCAGCTTAAATGCGGGGGGGCTTTGGGAGACCCAGTACTTC
few,.,TRBJ2-3,TRBV5-1,16,CASSAGTDSSTDTQYF,TGCGCCAGCAGCGCCGGGACGGATAGCAGCACAGATACGCAGTATTTT
.,TRBD1,TRBJ2-1,TRBV6-5,15,CASSYRTGTGGEQFF,TGTGCCAGCAGTTACCGCACCGGGACAGGGGGTGAGCAGTTCTTC
.,.,TRBJ2-6,TRBV6-6,15,CASTNDGSGANVLTF,TGTGCCAGCACTAACGACGGCTCTGGGGCCAACGTCCTGACTTTC
.,.,TRBJ2-2,TRBV6-5,15,CASSQAVGASGELFF,TGTGCCAGCAGCCAAGCCGTGGGGGCCTCCGGGGAGCTGTTTTTT
once,.,TRBJ1-1,TRBV12-3/TRBV12-4,14,CATLIGAGDTEAFF,TGTGCCACCCTGATCGGGGCCGGAGACACTGAAGCTTTCTTT
few,.,TRBJ1-1,TRBV4-3,12,CASSRGHTEAFF,TGCGCCAGCAGCCGAGGGCACACTGAAGCTTTCTTT
.,TRBD1,TRBJ2-1,TRBV5-1,13,CASSPDRGNEQFF,TGCGCCAGCAGCCCGGACAGGGGCAATGAGCAGTTCTTC
.,.,TRBJ2-5,TRBV4-2,15,CASSQNPGRSSAQYF,TGTGCCAGCAGCCAGAACCCGGGCCGTTCTTCGGCCCAGTACTTC
few,TRBD2,TRBJ2-1,TRBV6-6,16,CASSSADSGGAGEQFF,TGTGCCAGCAGTTCCGCGGATAGCGGGGGGGCCGGGGAGCAGTTCTTC
.,TRBD1,TRBJ1-1,TRBV25-1,13,CASENRGSTEAFF,TGTGCCAGCGAAAACAGGGGGAGCACTGAAGCTTTCTTT
few,.,TRBJ1-1,TRBV5-4,13,CASSFELSTEAFF,TGTGCCAGCAGCTTCGAACTGAGCACTGAAGCTTTCTTT
.,.,TRBJ2-5,TRBV6-6,14,CASSYSGPQETQYF,TGTGCCAGCAGTTACTCGGGTCCCCAAGAGACCCAGTACTTC
few,TRBD2,TRBJ2-3,TRBV6-5,16,CASSRRLAASTDTQYF,TGTGCCAGCAGCCGCAGACTAGCGGCTAGCACAGATACGCAGTATTTT
.,.,TRBJ1-1,TRBV3-1,14,CASSQWGSDTEAFF,TGTGCCAGCAGCCAATGGGGCTCCGACACTGAAGCTTTCTTT
.,.,TRBJ1-1,TRBV3-1,15,CASSQSGQGGTEAFF,TGTGCCAGCAGCCAGTCAGGGCAAGGTGGCACTGAAGCTTTCTTT
.,TRBD1,TRBJ2-1,TRBV6-2/TRBV6-3,17,CASSTSRRDSSYNEQFF,TGTGCCAGCAGTACCTCTCGCCGGGACAGCTCCTACAATGAGCAGTTCTTC
few,.,TRBJ2-3,TRBV20-1,13,CSASARTKDTQYF,TGCAGTGCTAGTGCCCGGACTAAAGATACGCAGTATTTT
.,.,TRBJ1-2,TRBV6-2/TRBV6-3,12,CASSYGNYGYTF,TGTGCCAGCAGTTACGGCAACTATGGCTACACCTTC
once,.,TRBJ1-1,TRBV6-1,13,CASRTLGTTEAFF,TGTGCCAGCAGGACCCTTGGGACGACTGAAGCTTTCTTT
many,.,TRBJ2-3,TRBV30,11,CAWSRTDTQYF,TGTGCCTGGAGCCGGACAGATACGCAGTATTTT
.,.,TRBJ2-3,TRBV5-6,16,CASSLGPREVKNTQYF,TGTGCCAGCAGCCTTGGCCCACGGGAAGTAAAGAATACGCAGTATTTT
few,TRBD2,TRBJ2-2,TRBV9,15,CASSVEGLASGELFF,TGTGCCAGCAGCGTAGAGGGACTAGCGTCCGGGGAGCTGTTTTTT
.,TRBD1,TRBJ1-1,TRBV4-1,14,CASRPPGTATEAFF,TGCGCCAGCAGGCCTCCCGGGACAGCTACTGAAGCTTTCTTT
few,.,TRBJ2-1,TRBV12-3/TRBV12-4,13,CASSPIRDTLAFF,TGTGCCAGCAGTCCTATCCGGGACACCTTGGCCTTCTTC
.,.,TRBJ2-2,TRBV29-1,14,CSVESQQGTGELFF,TGCAGCGTTGAAAGCCAGCAGGGCACCGGGGAGCTGTTTTTT
.,.,TRBJ1-2,TRBV24-1,16,CATSALTGDDNYGYTF,TGTGCCACCAGTGCCCTTACTGGGGACGATAACTATGGCTACACCTTC
.,TRBD1,TRBJ1-5,TRBV19,15,CASSMGQGNWQPQHF,TGTGCCAGTAGTATGGGACAGGGTAATTGGCAGCCCCAGCATTTT
few,TRBD2,TRBJ2-1,TRBV3-1,16,CASNQLAGGPGGEQFF,TGTGCCAGCAACCAACTAGCGGGGGGGCCGGGTGGTGAGCAGTTCTTC
few,.,TRBJ1-1,TRBV5-1,14,CASSLERGGTEAFF,TGCGCCAGCAGCTTGGAGAGGGGGGGAACTGAAGCTTTCTTT
.,.,TRBJ2-7,TRBV7-2,13,CASSLVRSYEQYF,TGTGCCAGCAGCTTAGTCCGGTCCTACGAGCAGTACTTC
.,.,TRBJ2-7,TRBV9,14,CASSVGIGSYEQYF,TGTGCCAGCAGCGTAGGAATTGGGTCCTACGAGCAGTACTTC
many,.,TRBJ2-2,TRBV5-6,15,CASSLYKPNTGELFF,TGTGCCAGCAGCTTGTACAAGCCGAACACCGGGGAGCTGTTTTTT
.,.,TRBJ2-3,TRBV10-3,12,CAISRSTDTQYF,TGTGCCATCAGCCGGAGCACAGATACGCAGTATTTT
few,TRBD1,TRBJ1-2,TRBV4-1,18,CASSQGKGRQGRDYGYTF,TGCGCCAGCAGCCAAGGAAAGGGACGACAGGGGAGGGACTATGGCTACACCTTC
few,.,TRBJ2-3,TRBV12-3/TRBV12-4,14,CASSRGYSTDTQYF,TGTGCCAGCAGTCGAGGATATAGCACAGATACGCAGTATTTT
few,.,TRBJ2-4,TRBV7-2,15,CASSLTKGLGNIQYF,TGTGCCAGCAGCTTAACCAAAGGGCTGGGAAACATTCAGTACTTC
.,.,TRBJ1-6,TRBV7-9,13,CASSLTGDSPLHF,TGTGCCAGCAGTTTGACCGGTGATTCACCCCTCCACTTT
few,.,TRBJ1-5,TRBV4-1,15,CASSGAGNSNQPQHF,TGCGCCAGCAGTGGGGCGGGTAATAGCAATCAGCCCCAGCATTTT
.,TRBD1,TRBJ2-7,TRBV4-3,16,CASSQDVGTGAYEQYF,TGCGCCAGCAGCCAAGATGTCGGGACAGGCGCCTACGAGCAGTACTTC
few,.,TRBJ2-2,TRBV6-1,15,CASRVSDGNTGELFF,TGTGCCAGCAGAGTTTCCGACGGGAACACCGGGGAGCTGTTTTTT
.,.,TRBJ1-6,TRBV11-2,15,CASSPWSRYNSPLHF,TGTGCCAGCAGCCCCTGGAGCCGTTATAATTCACCCCTCCACTTT
.,TRBD1,TRBJ1-1,TRBV5-1,13,CASSLKGQDQAFF,TGCGCCAGCAGCTTAAAAGGACAGGACCAAGCTTTCTTT
many,.,TRBJ2-5,TRBV5-1,14,CASSLGEYGETQYF,TGCGCCAGCAGCTTAGGGGAGTACGGGGAGACCCAGTACTTC
.,TRBD1,TRBJ2-3,TRBV13,14,CASSIRGLADTQYF,TGTGCCAGCAGCATCAGGGGGCTTGCAGATACGCAGTATTTT